This TCR beta chain was sequenced in a study of post-analysis software for immune sequencing data (dated by TCRdb to between 2014 and 2016). A note on the overall study: The recorded disease courses included relapsing-remitting, secondary progressive and progressive-relapsing multiple sclerosis, and some patients had no subtype annotation. Patient repertoires were compared against ten to twelve previously published healthy control repertoires from donors aged about 6 to 25 years. A subset of samples was prepared in parallel using single-end sample barcoding, then pooled and co-amplified after Illumina adapter ligation.

V loses 6 bases, J loses 0 bases, and the germline ends lie 6 bases apart. CDR1 MDHEN and CDR2 SYDVKM were looked up in the germline V gene. Including cysteine and phenylalanine, the CDR3 has 12 amino acids. Kept here is only the CDR3 DNA, which spans 36 bases and is read in frame from base 1. To demonstrate the VDJtools post-analysis software, the study profiled TCR beta repertoires from the peripheral blood of about a dozen young patients with multiple sclerosis. The patients with multiple sclerosis were children and adolescents between roughly 6 and 17 years of age. The library came from PCR. For sequencing, an Illumina HiSeq 2500 was employed. To reduce PCR and sequencing biases, unique molecular identifiers were built into the TCR beta cDNA libraries. Every 1 to 10 million input T cells yielded approximately 500,000 cDNA molecules, meaning each molecule approximated one T cell. The patient libraries were prepared and sequenced using the same protocol as the earlier healthy control dataset. Within a given batch, samples were prepared together, multiplexed and sequenced on the same HiSeq lane. The study's own analysis went as follows. MIGEC handled the raw barcoded reads, throwing out single-read molecular identifier groups before consensus assembly and CDR3 extraction. VDJtools was used for post-analysis of the clonotype tables, with diversity normalized by down-sampling every dataset to the smallest sample size. Repertoire overlap clustering matched CDR3 amino acid but not nucleotide sequences to correct batch-related cross-sample contamination. TCRdb applied fastp at Q25 and MiXCR to the public reads, then kept only in-frame beta chains. Rows with one shared CDR3 protein collapse into an entry with the most common genes and DNA. The V and J calls shown here were made by TCRdb, not taken from the authors' results. Here the sample has roughly 650,000 distinct CDR3 sequences; approximately 60% occur a single time. Approximately 10% of the sample rests with the top ten.

A word on this clonotype: Its recognized antigen is unknown. Base qualities are not provided; no much larger clone lies one nucleotide away.

The investigation overall reported the following: Patients showed significantly higher frequencies than controls for about five TRBV segments, among them TRBV5-6, TRBV5-1 and TRBV20-1. Normalized Chao1 diversity was significantly lower in multiple sclerosis patients than controls, suggesting substantial peripheral T-cell clonal expansion. The multiple sclerosis patient group was slightly younger than the control group. Direct clustering with F measure revealed strong co-clustering of samples prepared in the same batch, which led to a batch-effect correction.

The chain joins TRBV28 to TRBJ2-7; no D segment can be confidently identified. The sequence derives from a girl aged 2-10 years with multiple sclerosis. Sequencing was performed on blood. The CDR3 protein sequence reads: CASSIYSYEQYF. Read as DNA, the sequence is TGTGCCAGCAGCATTTACTCCTACGAGCAGTACTTC.